The rows below give T cell receptor beta chains drawn from one sample of a study of blood T cell repertoires in COVID-19. Sequencing used immunoSEQ multiplex PCR; TCRdb keeps in-frame clones, though not all of them. Of some 24,000 clones listed, 70% to 90% are singletons. The material sequenced was peripheral blood. The receptor set was obtained from a man between 65 and 79 years old with acute or convalescent COVID-19. Both conserved end residues are part of each CDR3. Fields, in order: D gene, J gene, clone size, V gene, CDR3 protein, CDR3 DNA. The D gene is left open where the match is weak. The listing skips clone size in some rows; elsewhere it reads once, few, many or a size class.

>.|TRBJ2-2|.|TRBV11-3
CASSFNTGELFF
TGTGCCAGCAGCTTTAATACCGGGGAGCTGTTTTTT
>.|TRBJ1-2|.|TRBV19
CASSQQNSYGYTF
TGTGCCAGTAGCCAACAGAACTCCTATGGCTACACCTTC
>.|TRBJ1-6|.|TRBV30
CAWSVWWRASRKNSPLHF
TGTGCCTGGAGTGTATGGTGGCGGGCCTCACGGAAAAATTCACCCCTCCACTTT
>TRBD2|TRBJ2-3|.|TRBV28
CASSPPRLAGTDTQYF
TGTGCCAGCAGTCCCCCGAGACTAGCGGGAACAGATACGCAGTATTTT
>TRBD1|TRBJ2-7|.|TRBV5-1
CASSWGAGTGPHEQYF
TGCGCCAGCAGCTGGGGAGCCGGGACAGGGCCCCACGAGCAGTACTTC
>TRBD2|TRBJ2-3|.|TRBV9
CASSVTAGGRTDTQYF
TGTGCCAGCAGCGTCACAGCGGGAGGTAGGACAGATACGCAGTATTTT
>.|TRBJ2-5|.|TRBV19
CASSNPTGLETQYF
TGTGCCAGCTCGAACCCTACAGGGTTAGAGACCCAGTACTTC
>.|TRBJ2-2|.|TRBV3-1/TRBV3-2
CASSQDESFRGTGELFF
TGTGCCAGCAGCCAAGATGAATCTTTTAGGGGCACCGGGGAGCTGTTTTTT
>.|TRBJ1-5|.|TRBV19
CASGQRYQPQHF
TGTGCCAGTGGACAGCGTTATCAGCCCCAGCATTTT
>.|TRBJ2-5|.|TRBV2
CASSEGQRAEETQYF
TGTGCCAGCAGTGAAGGTCAAAGAGCGGAAGAGACCCAGTACTTC
>TRBD2|TRBJ2-2|.|TRBV5-1
CASSPVSGGAAGELFF
TGCGCCAGCAGCCCGGTTAGCGGGGGGGCCGCCGGGGAGCTGTTTTTT
>.|TRBJ2-2|once|TRBV7-7
CASSVGQTTGELFF
TGTGCCAGCAGCGTAGGACAGACTACCGGGGAGCTGTTTTTT
>TRBD2|TRBJ2-7|.|TRBV27
CASSLSARWAPDQPPGLAGDEQYF
TGTGCCAGCAGTTTATCGGCCCGTTGGGCCCCCGATCAGCCACCGGGACTAGCGGGAGACGAGCAGTACTTC
>.|TRBJ2-5|.|TRBV5-6
CASSLVGETQYF
TGTGCCAGCAGCTTGGTCGGGGAGACCCAGTACTTC
>.|TRBJ2-7|.|TRBV4-2
CASSQDVNSYYEQYF
TGTGCCAGCAGCCAAGATGTGAACAGCTACTACGAGCAGTACTTC
>TRBD1|TRBJ1-2|.|TRBV30
CAWGAGTGNYGYTF
TGTGCCTGGGGGGCCGGGACAGGGAACTATGGCTACACCTTC
>.|TRBJ1-2|.|TRBV2
CASRGDSRGGYTF
TGTGCCAGCAGAGGCGACTCAAGAGGTGGCTACACCTTC
>.|TRBJ2-5|.|TRBV3-1/TRBV3-2
CASSPPGVEGGGQYF
TGTGCCAGCAGCCCCCCTGGAGTGGAGGGCGGCGGCCAGTACTTC
>.|TRBJ2-3|.|TRBV11-2
CASSLGLRDTQYF
TGTGCCAGCAGCTTAGGACTTAGAGATACGCAGTATTTT
>.|TRBJ2-3|.|TRBV19
CASSIAGGSPDTQYF
TGTGCCAGTAGTATAGCGGGGGGCAGCCCAGATACGCAGTATTTT
>TRBD1|TRBJ1-5|.|TRBV7-9
CASSKTGNSNQPQHF
TGTGCCAGCAGCAAGACAGGGAATAGCAATCAGCCCCAGCATTTT
>TRBD1|TRBJ1-1|.|TRBV27
CASRQGTNTEAFF
TGTGCCAGCCGACAGGGGACTAACACTGAAGCTTTCTTT
>TRBD1|TRBJ1-1|.|TRBV7-9
CASRPIIGTGPTEAFF
TGTGCCAGCAGACCGATTATTGGGACAGGCCCAACTGAAGCTTTCTTT
>TRBD1|TRBJ1-1|.|TRBV30
CAWRDGTGGPPEAFF
TGTGCCTGGAGAGATGGGACAGGGGGACCCCCAGAAGCTTTCTTT
>.|TRBJ2-1|.|TRBV18
CASSPWRQSNEQFF
TGTGCCAGCTCACCGTGGAGGCAATCCAATGAGCAGTTCTTC
>TRBD2|TRBJ2-3|.|TRBV6-5
CASSYRRLAGGDTQYF
TGTGCCAGCAGTTACCGAAGACTAGCGGGGGGGGATACGCAGTATTTT
>.|TRBJ1-2|.|TRBV19
CASSIALQSGYTF
TGTGCCAGTAGTATAGCCCTACAGTCTGGCTACACCTTC
>TRBD2|TRBJ2-7|.|TRBV4-1
CASSQAGLAGAYEQYF
TGCGCCAGCAGCCAAGCGGGACTAGCGGGGGCCTACGAGCAGTACTTC
>TRBD1|TRBJ2-3|.|TRBV19
CASSRTGVFTDTQYF
TGTGCCAGTAGTCGGACAGGGGTGTTCACAGATACGCAGTATTTT
>.|TRBJ2-1|.|TRBV5-1
CASSLAGPSSNEQFF
TGCGCCAGCAGCCTCGCGGGACCCAGTAGTAATGAGCAGTTCTTC
>TRBD2|TRBJ2-1|.|TRBV7-2
CASSSSGGVYNEQFF
TGTGCCAGCAGCTCCAGCGGGGGGGTCTACAATGAGCAGTTCTTC
>TRBD1|TRBJ1-3|.|TRBV28
CASSTLGQTLGNTIYF
TGTGCCAGCAGCACACTGGGACAGACACTTGGAAACACCATATATTTT
>.|TRBJ2-1|.|TRBV2
CASSSISYNEQFF
TGTGCCAGTTCATCCATCTCCTACAATGAGCAGTTCTTC
>.|TRBJ1-2|.|TRBV28
CASSLYTGYFNYGYTF
TGTGCCAGCAGTTTATACACAGGGTACTTTAACTATGGCTACACCTTC
>TRBD1|TRBJ1-1|.|TRBV7-3
CASSSTGGLDTEAFF
TGTGCCAGCAGCTCGACAGGGGGCTTGGACACTGAAGCTTTCTTT
>TRBD2|TRBJ2-5|.|TRBV28
CASGLASIETQYF
TGTGCTTCGGGACTAGCGAGCATAGAGACCCAGTACTTC
>TRBD2|TRBJ2-3|.|TRBV25-1
CASSEGPAGYTDTQYF
TGTGCCAGCAGTGAGGGCCCAGCGGGATACACAGATACGCAGTATTTT
>TRBD2|TRBJ2-5|once|TRBV9
CASRRTSGYQETQYF
TGTGCCAGCAGACGGACTAGCGGGTACCAAGAGACCCAGTACTTC
>.|TRBJ2-7|.|TRBV7-9
CASSLSRSSYEQYF
TGTGCCAGCAGCTTAAGCAGGTCCTCCTACGAGCAGTACTTC
>TRBD2|TRBJ2-1|.|TRBV29-1
CSSTSGIHEQFF
TGCAGCTCCACTAGCGGGATTCATGAGCAGTTCTTC
>TRBD1|TRBJ1-2|.|TRBV27
CASSPQTGFYGYTF
TGTGCCAGCAGTCCTCAGACAGGGTTCTATGGCTACACCTTC
>TRBD2|TRBJ2-7|.|TRBV5-1
CASSLEGLAGEQYF
TGCGCCAGCAGCTTGGAGGGGCTAGCGGGAGAGCAGTACTTC
>TRBD1|TRBJ2-7|.|TRBV6-6
CASSYGTGGYEQYF
TGTGCCAGCAGTTACGGGACAGGGGGCTACGAGCAGTACTTC
>.|TRBJ1-5|.|TRBV5-1
CASSLGPEGNQPQHF
TGCGCCAGCAGCTTGGGACCGGAGGGCAATCAGCCCCAGCATTTT
>.|TRBJ1-1|.|TRBV2
CASSEARFHSRAF
TGTGCCAGCAGTGAAGCTCGTTTCCATAGCCGCGCCTTT
>.|TRBJ2-1|.|TRBV10-1
CASSESTGRLADEQFF
TGCGCCAGCAGTGAGTCGACAGGGAGATTAGCGGATGAGCAGTTCTTC
>.|TRBJ2-5|.|TRBV2
CASRSGRNQETQYF
TGTGCCAGCAGGTCAGGGCGGAACCAAGAGACCCAGTACTTC
>.|TRBJ1-3|.|TRBV5-5
CASSLRGSLGLSSGNTIYF
TGTGCCAGCAGCTTGAGGGGGAGTTTAGGACTTAGCTCTGGAAACACCATATATTTT